These 31 T cell receptor beta chains originate from one sample sequenced in a study of blood T cell repertoires in COVID-19 (dated by TCRdb to about 2020). The library came from the immunoSEQ multiplex PCR assay. The source is immuneACCESS, and TCRdb retained only in-frame sequences with V and J called. Part of the clones is not carried over; for the studies checked, unresolved V genes explain less than half of this, and the remainder is unexplained. The sample table records about 360,000 clones; more than 85% of these occur just once. Of the sample, about 2.9% falls within the top ten clones. The sample was peripheral blood. The receptor source for this set is a human donor in a cohort sampled during active COVID-19.

V is TRBV3-1 (or the pseudogene TRBV3-2) and J is TRBJ2-1; D possibly corresponds to TRBD1 (5 bases). This CDR3 spans 16 amino acids. Germline-derived CDR1 and CDR2 are LGHDT and YNNKEL (reference sequence). Trimming took off 0 bases at V and 0 bases at J, with 9 bases between the two ends. The chain's CDR3 is CASSQEGRSSYNEQFF. The CDR3 nucleotides are TGTGCCAGCAGCCAAGAGGGGCGAAGCTCCTACAATGAGCAGTTCTTC.

The chain has TRBV6-5 and TRBJ2-1; 7 nucleotides agree with TRBD2. CDR1 and CDR2 from the germline V gene are MNHEY and SVGAGI. The CDR3 contains 15 residues. J gave up 7 bases and V 5 bases, and 11 bases lay outside the gene matches. CDR3 in amino acids: CASSPPAGEGNEQFF. DNA for the CDR3: TGTGCCAGCAGTCCCCCCGCGGGGGAGGGAAATGAGCAGTTCTTC.

The chain uses TRBV3-1 (or the pseudogene TRBV3-2) and TRBJ2-7, with D possibly being TRBD1 (6 bases). The germline V gene encodes CDR1 LGHDT and CDR2 YNNKEL (reference sequence). This CDR3 has 14 residues. V lost 4 bases and J 1 base, leaving 11 bases between the germline ends. This CDR3 is CASSLNRASYEQYF. The CDR3 DNA reads as TGTGCCAGCAGCCTTAACAGGGCGTCCTACGAGCAGTACTTC.

The chain recombines TRBV5-1 with TRBJ2-2; D possibly corresponds to TRBD2 (6 bases). CDR3 length equals 15 residues. Trimming took 5 bases from V and 2 from J, leaving 13 bases between them. Germline CDR1 and CDR2: SGHRS and YFSETQ. CDR3 region: CASRRGGENTGELFF. DNA for the CDR3: TGCGCCAGCAGAAGAGGAGGGGAAAACACCGGGGAGCTGTTTTTT.

The J gene is TRBJ2-3, the V gene TRBV2; 8 bases fit TRBD1. This CDR3 has 14 residues. V dropped 3 bases and J dropped 5; count of bases not matched to a gene: 4. Germline V gene sequence: CDR1 SNHLY, CDR2 FYNNEI. The chain's CDR3 is CASSDRGRRDTQYF. The CDR3 region has the DNA TGTGCCAGCAGTGACAGGGGGCGTAGAGATACGCAGTATTTT.

V usage is TRBV28 and J usage is TRBJ1-2; D may be TRBD1 (5 bases). Germline V gene sequence: CDR1 MDHEN, CDR2 SYDVKM. This CDR3 comprises 16 residues. V lost 3 bases and J 0 bases, leaving 14 bases between the germline ends. The DNA for the CDR3 is TGTGCCAGCAGTTTTGATCTAGGGGAAGCTAACTATGGCTACACCTTC. Encoded protein: CASSFDLGEANYGYTF.

The chain employs TRBV6-6 and TRBJ1-1; no clear D. The CDR3 extends over 14 amino acids. Germline V gives CDR1 MNHNY, CDR2 SVGAGI (reference sequence). V lost 7 bases, J lost 2 bases, and 14 bases lay in between. CDR3: CASMTGSFNTEAFF. In DNA form, the CDR3 reads TGTGCCAGCATGACGGGGTCGTTTAACACTGAAGCTTTCTTT.

The sample holds a few counts of this clone. V is TRBV7-9 and J is TRBJ2-1; 8 bases are a match to TRBD2. V gave up 8 bases and J gave up 4 bases; unmatched junction bases: 4. CDR3 length: 13 amino acids. Germline V lookup: CDR1 SEHNR, CDR2 FQNEAQ (reference sequence). The CDR3 DNA reads TGTGCCAGCGGGCGGGGGGATTACAATGAGCAGTTCTTC. Its protein is CASGRGDYNEQFF.

The chain carries TRBV11-1 and TRBJ2-2; no clear D. The CDR3 totals 15 residues. Germline CDR1 SGHAT, CDR2 FQDESV (reference sequence). Trimming stripped 8 bases from V and 0 bases from J, with 13 bases between. The CDR3 nucleotides are TGTGCCAGCTCCCGGTTAGCCGCGAACACCGGGGAGCTGTTTTTT. This translates into CASSRLAANTGELFF.

The V gene is TRBV7-9, the J gene TRBJ2-1; 8 bases are a match to TRBD1. Looked up from germline, CDR1 is SEHNR and CDR2 is FQNEAQ (reference sequence). The CDR3 length is 16 residues. With V trimmed by 1 base and J by 4 bases, 6 bases remained unmatched. This chain's CDR3 is CASSLGRTGPYNEQFF. Written as DNA, the CDR3 is TGTGCCAGCAGCTTAGGCCGGACAGGGCCGTACAATGAGCAGTTCTTC.

The chain recombines TRBV6-6 with TRBJ2-4; a weak D match, TRBD1 (6 bases). Germline V CDR1 and CDR2: MNHNY, SVGAGI (reference sequence). The CDR3 is 13 residues long. Trimming left V 4 bases short and J 7 bases short, with 11 bases between. The CDR3, as DNA: TGTGCCAGCAGTTCCTTACAGGGTAACATTCAGTACTTC. Translated, it gives CASSSLQGNIQYF.

This chain connects TRBV7-8 to TRBJ1-5; 9 bases are shared with TRBD1. This CDR3 has 17 residues. Germline CDR1 reads SGHVS; CDR2 reads FQNEAQ. Trimming cost V 5 bases and J 0 bases; bases outside gene matches: 8. In DNA, the CDR3 is TGTGCCAGCAGCCCAAAGACAGGGGGGTATAGCAATCAGCCCCAGCATTTT. Translating gives CASSPKTGGYSNQPQHF.

The V and J genes are TRBV16 and TRBJ2-3; the D is unclear. Trimming took off 0 bases at V and 0 bases at J, with 7 bases between the two ends. This CDR3 spans 15 amino acids. CDR1 KGHSY and CDR2 FQNENV come from the germline V gene. This CDR3 is CASSQSRASTDTQYF. The CDR3, as DNA: TGTGCCAGCAGCCAATCGAGAGCTAGCACAGATACGCAGTATTTT.

The chain combines TRBV11-2 with TRBJ2-7; TRBD2 aligns across 11 bases. Germline CDR1 reads SGHAT; CDR2 reads FQNNGV. The trim removed 0 bases at V and 2 bases at J, leaving 6 bases unmatched. This CDR3 is built from 17 residues. CDR3 DNA: TGTGCCAGCAGCTTAGAATTTCAGGGACTAGCGGCCTACGAGCAGTACTTC. Translation: CASSLEFQGLAAYEQYF.

The V gene is TRBV6-1, the J gene TRBJ1-2; TRBD1 might be the D (6 bases). V lost 4 bases, J lost 1 base, and 16 bases lay in between. This CDR3 contains 16 residues. The germline V gene has CDR1 MNHNS and CDR2 SASEGT. CDR3 bases: TGTGCCAGCAGTGGGGGGCCAAGAGTGAATAACTATGGCTACACCTTC. This encodes CASSGGPRVNNYGYTF.

V gene TRBV25-1 combines with J gene TRBJ1-6; D is unclear. Trimming cost V 1 base and J 0 bases, with 10 bases left between them. Germline V gene data show CDR1 as MGHDK and CDR2 as SYGVNS. The CDR3 contains 17 residues. The CDR3 sequence is CASSEWSASSYNSPLHF. CDR3 DNA: TGTGCCAGCAGTGAATGGTCAGCGAGCTCCTATAATTCACCCCTCCACTTT.

This clone was detected a few times. The chain joins TRBV10-2 to TRBJ2-7; D may be TRBD2 (6 bases). The CDR3 consists of 12 residues. V gave up 7 bases and J gave up 5 bases, with 12 bases separating them. The germline V gene has CDR1 WSHSY and CDR2 SAAADI. CDR3 amino acids: CASKPGGDEQYF. For the CDR3, the DNA is TGCGCCAGCAAACCTGGCGGGGACGAGCAGTACTTC.

This chain connects TRBV25-1 to TRBJ2-1, with 14 nucleotides matching TRBD2. CDR3 length: 16 residues. The germline V gene encodes CDR1 MGHDK and CDR2 SYGVNS. The ends lost 3 bases at V and 6 bases at J; junction bases unmatched: 4. DNA for the CDR3: TGTGCCAGCAGTGAGAGTGGGACTAGCGGGGGCAATGAGCAGTTCTTC. Translated: CASSESGTSGGNEQFF.

In DNA, the CDR3 is TGTGCCAGCAAGGGGGGACAGGCTTCACCCCTCCACTTT. As protein: CASKGGQASPLHF. The chain is built from TRBV6-5 and TRBJ1-6, with 8 bases fitting TRBD1. Germline V gives CDR1 MNHEY, CDR2 SVGAGI. The CDR3 extends over 13 amino acids. The ends lost 7 bases at V and 9 bases at J; junction bases unmatched: 5.

The chain couples TRBV3-1 (or the pseudogene TRBV3-2) to TRBJ1-6, with TRBD1 identical over 11 bases. Germline lookup yields CDR1 LGHDT and CDR2 YNNKEL (reference sequence). This CDR3 region has 15 residues. V lost 4 bases to trimming and J lost 6 bases; unmatched junction nucleotides: 2. The chain's CDR3 is CASSPGTGGNSPLHF. Here the CDR3 DNA reads TGTGCCAGCAGCCCAGGGACAGGGGGTAATTCACCCCTCCACTTT.

The chain recombines TRBV25-1 with TRBJ2-3; TRBD1 might be the D (7 bases). The CDR3 loop spans 16 amino acids. Looked up from germline, CDR1 is MGHDK and CDR2 is SYGVNS. V dropped 4 bases and J dropped 3 bases, with 17 bases sitting between them. Written as DNA, the CDR3 is TGTGCCAGCAGTGGGGGGGTAGGGACAGAAACAGATACGCAGTATTTT. This translates into CASSGGVGTETDTQYF.

The genes are TRBV5-1 and TRBJ2-1; 7 nucleotides agree with TRBD2. Germline V gene lookup returns CDR1 SGHRS and CDR2 YFSETQ. The ends lost 4 bases at V and 0 bases at J; junction bases unmatched: 10. The CDR3 is made up of 17 amino acids. The CDR3 coding sequence is TGCGCCAGCAGCGCTCTCCTAGCGGCGAGCTCCTACAATGAGCAGTTCTTC. Residues: CASSALLAASSYNEQFF.

The V call is TRBV19, the J call TRBJ1-5; D possibly corresponds to TRBD1 (6 bases). Trimming stripped 4 bases from V and 2 bases from J, with 9 bases between. Germline V gene sequence: CDR1 LNHDA, CDR2 SQIVND (reference sequence). There are 14 residues in the CDR3. The CDR3 protein is CASSTNRGNQPQHF. In DNA form, the CDR3 reads TGTGCCAGTAGTACGAACAGGGGCAATCAGCCCCAGCATTTT.

As for this clone: Other nucleotide sequences in the sample specify the same CDR3. The chain uses TRBV7-9 and TRBJ1-6; no definite D call. The ends were cut back, 7 bases at V and 4 bases at J, with 11 bases in the middle. The CDR3 extends over 14 amino acids. Germline V lookup: CDR1 SEHNR, CDR2 FQNEAQ (reference sequence). The CDR3 bases are TGTGCCAGCACCCGGTCTTCATATAATTCACCCCTCCACTTT. Translation gives CASTRSSYNSPLHF. Variable domain in full (rest from reference TRBV7-9 and TRBJ1-6): DTGVSQNPRHKITKRGQNVTFRCDPISEHNRLYWYRQTLGQGPEFLTYFQNEAQLEKSRLLSDRFSAERPKGSFSTLEIQRTEQGDSAMYLCASTRSSYNSPLHFGNGTRLTVT.

The chain uses TRBV25-1 and TRBJ2-7; D call uncertain. CDR1 and CDR2 from the germline V gene are MGHDK and SYGVNS. The V end lost 4 bases, the J end lost 2 bases, and 3 bases lay between the germline ends. The CDR3 consists of 11 residues. CDR3: CASSGAYEQYF. In nucleotides, the CDR3 is TGTGCCAGCAGTGGAGCCTACGAGCAGTACTTC.

The chain is built from TRBV23-1 and TRBJ1-5; no clear D. TRBV23-1 is flagged as an ORF with uncertain function. The CDR3 consists of 20 residues. Between the trimmed V and J ends, which lost 7 bases and 0 bases, there was a span of 28 bases. The CDR3 region has the DNA TGCGCCAGCAAGTCCCGGGCCGGGGTCCGAGGCAGATATAGCAATCAGCCCCAGCATTTT. Protein: CASKSRAGVRGRYSNQPQHF.

This clone was recorded once. This chain joins TRBV4-1 and TRBJ1-1; TRBD1 agrees at 7 bases. Trimming removed 6 bases from V and 3 bases from J; junction bases left unmatched: 1. The CDR3 covers 12 residues. Germline CDR1 MGHRA, CDR2 YSYEKL. The CDR3 region is CASRQGDTEAFF. The CDR3 DNA sequence: TGCGCCAGCAGGCAGGGGGACACTGAAGCTTTCTTT.

V and J are TRBV25-1 and TRBJ2-5; TRBD2 might be the D (5 bases). There are 13 residues in the CDR3. The V end was cut by 5 bases, the J end by 3 bases, with 10 bases between. Germline V CDR1 and CDR2: MGHDK, SYGVNS. As DNA, the CDR3 is TGTGCCAGCAGTCGACTACCCAAAGAGACCCAGTACTTC. As protein: CASSRLPKETQYF.

The chain links TRBV4-2 to TRBJ2-7; 10 bases line up with TRBD1. Germline assignment: CDR1 LGHNA and CDR2 YNFKEQ. J gave up 3 bases and V 7 bases, and 6 bases lay outside the gene matches. This CDR3 has 14 amino acids. The CDR3 sequence: CASISRTGGYEQYF. Here the CDR3 DNA reads TGTGCCAGCATCTCTAGGACAGGGGGCTACGAGCAGTACTTC.

The V call is TRBV6-5, the J call TRBJ2-1; TRBD2 is a possible D gene (6 bases). Germline V CDR1 and CDR2: MNHEY, SVGAGI. With 11 bases removed from V and 7 bases from J, the gap between germline ends came to 18 bases. The CDR3 consists of 13 residues. DNA for the CDR3: TGTGCCGGTTCCCCTTCGGGGGTAAATGAGCAGTTCTTC. The encoded protein is CAGSPSGVNEQFF.

This clone was seen more than once but under ten times. The CDR3 DNA reads as TGTGCCAGCAGTTTATCTCTCGGGACAGGCTATGAAAAACTGTTTTTT. Its translation is CASSLSLGTGYEKLFF. J is TRBJ1-4 and V is TRBV27; 8 bases map to TRBD1. The V segment lost 0 bases and the J segment 6 bases; nucleotides outside the gene matches: 6. The germline gives CDR1 MNHEY, CDR2 SMNVEV (reference sequence). The CDR3 spans 16 residues.